This T cell receptor beta chain was captured in a study of identifying expanded T cells in peripheral blood (dated by TCRdb to 2018 to 2020). Background on the whole study: Technical replicates were generated by sequencing separate aliquots of the same genomic DNA pool, and four replicates were compared pairwise. Summary of the overall study and its limitations: Between technical replicates the binomial model flagged roughly 1.1 differentially abundant clones, whereas over roughly 2 weeks the binomial model flagged about 16.4 and over about four weeks 19 to 20. In all healthy donors, the variance in clone template counts between samples taken two weeks apart rose significantly as total template count increased. The authors expected biological variance in healthy repertoires might increase further over much longer intervals such as months to years. The beta-binomial model significantly reduced the number of clones called differentially abundant and the false-positive rate across all healthy-donor time intervals.

On this clone itself: Its cognate antigen has yet to be identified. One base away there is no much larger clone; base qualities are not given.

TCRbeta CDR3 regions were profiled with the immunoSEQ Assay using bias-controlled multiplex PCR amplification of genomic DNA. Under the source paper's analysis protocol: To quantify the absolute abundance of each unique TCRbeta CDR3 region, the sequences were collapsed and filtered. Differential abundance was tested with a binomial (Fisher-equivalent) model and with a beta-binomial model adding time-dependent variance fitted from healthy donors. Clones with fewer than 5 combined templates were removed, and a clone was called differentially abundant if the clone's Benjamini-Hochberg FDR was below 0.01. In the beta-binomial model, variance was expressed as a function of the total template count across the two samples, in the form v = (b*log(k)+a)^2. TCRdb retrieved this table from immuneACCESS and kept in-frame rearrangements only. Not all clones are present; in checked studies, unresolved V genes account for under half, and no reason is known for the remainder. V, J and clone size are taken as reported in that table, and D and trimming were inferred from the DNA itself. Here the sample has approximately 90,000 clones; around 86% occur a single time. Together, the top ten hold around 6% of the sample.

No immune events, such as infections, were documented for the healthy donors during the collection period. Blood repertoires from healthy donors were used as a training cohort for calibrating time-dependent variance in a beta-binomial model of differential abundance of T-cell clones. The training cohort comprised ten or so healthy donors, 3 female and 7 male. Donor ages ranged from about 25 to 64 years, with an average of roughly 46 years. Whole blood from each healthy donor was obtained from a commercial supplier and was collected at three time points about 15 days apart. For immunosequencing, genomic DNA was extracted from whole blood that had not been sorted. Based on the germline V gene, the CDR1 and CDR2 sequences are MNHNS and SASEGT. Its CDR3 holds 17 amino acids, cysteine through phenylalanine. Only the CDR3 portion is preserved as DNA: 51 bases, with reading frame beginning at the first base. Trimming at the junction amounts to 4 bases on V and 0 bases on J, and the germline ends lie 17 bases apart.

Recombination joined TRBV6-1 with TRBJ2-3, with the D segment possibly TRBD1 or TRBD2, each aligning over 7 bases. Sequencing used blood. The sequence derives from a person between 18 and 75 years old in good health. The nucleotide sequence is given as TGTGCCAGCAGTGCGGCGACAGGGACTATGAGCACAGATACGCAGTATTTT. Translated, this is CASSAATGTMSTDTQYF.